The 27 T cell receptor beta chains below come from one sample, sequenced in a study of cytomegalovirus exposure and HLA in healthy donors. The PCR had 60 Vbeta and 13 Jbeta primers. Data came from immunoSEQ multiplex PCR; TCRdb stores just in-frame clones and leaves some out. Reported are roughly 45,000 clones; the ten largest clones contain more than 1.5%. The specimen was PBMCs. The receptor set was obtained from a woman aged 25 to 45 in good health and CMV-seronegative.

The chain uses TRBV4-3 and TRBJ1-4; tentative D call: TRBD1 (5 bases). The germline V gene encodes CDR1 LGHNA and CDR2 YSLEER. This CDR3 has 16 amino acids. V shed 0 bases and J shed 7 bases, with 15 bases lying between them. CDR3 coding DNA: TGCGCCAGCAGCCAAGATTTGGGGCCGCCGGGTGAAAAACTGTTTTTT. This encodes CASSQDLGPPGEKLFF.

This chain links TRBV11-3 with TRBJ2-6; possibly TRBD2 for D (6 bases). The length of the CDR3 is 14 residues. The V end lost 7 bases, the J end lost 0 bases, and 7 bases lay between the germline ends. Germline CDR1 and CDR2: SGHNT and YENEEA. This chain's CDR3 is CASKAGSGANVLTF. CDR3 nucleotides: TGTGCCAGCAAAGCGGGCTCTGGGGCCAACGTCCTGACTTTC.

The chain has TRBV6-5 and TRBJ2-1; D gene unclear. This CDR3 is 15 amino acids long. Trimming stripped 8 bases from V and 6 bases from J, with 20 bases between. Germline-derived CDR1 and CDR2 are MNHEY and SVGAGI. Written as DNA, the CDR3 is TGTGCCAGCCGTACCGCCCCCGCTCGGGTCAATGAGCAGTTCTTC. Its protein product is CASRTAPARVNEQFF.

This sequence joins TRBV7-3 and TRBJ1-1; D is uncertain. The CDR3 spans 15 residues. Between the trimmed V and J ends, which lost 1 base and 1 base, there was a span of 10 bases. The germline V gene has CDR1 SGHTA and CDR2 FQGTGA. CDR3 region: CASSLKSQENTEAFF. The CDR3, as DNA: TGTGCCAGCAGCTTAAAGTCCCAGGAGAACACTGAAGCTTTCTTT.

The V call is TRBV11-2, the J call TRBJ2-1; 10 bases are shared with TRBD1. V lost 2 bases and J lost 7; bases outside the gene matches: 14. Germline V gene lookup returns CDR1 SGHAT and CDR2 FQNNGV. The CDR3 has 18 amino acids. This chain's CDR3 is CASSLTPGLGQGLNEQFF. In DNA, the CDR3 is TGTGCCAGCAGCTTAACCCCGGGCCTGGGACAGGGGCTGAATGAGCAGTTCTTC.

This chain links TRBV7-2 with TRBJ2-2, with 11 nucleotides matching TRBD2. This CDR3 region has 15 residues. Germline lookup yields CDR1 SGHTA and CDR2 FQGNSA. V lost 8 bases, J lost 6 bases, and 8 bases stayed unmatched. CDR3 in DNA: TGTGCCAGCGCCGGGACTAGCGGACAGGCCGGGGAGCTGTTTTTT. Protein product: CASAGTSGQAGELFF. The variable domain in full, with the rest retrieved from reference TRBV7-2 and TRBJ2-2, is GAGVSQSPSNKVTEKGKDVELRCDPISGHTALYWYRQSLGQGLEFLIYFQGNSAPDKSGLPSDRFSAERTGGSVSTLTIQRTQQEDSAVYLCASAGTSGQAGELFFGEGSRLTVL.

CDR3 residues: CASSVSGRAAGELFF. CDR3 bases: TGTGCCAGCAGCGTCAGCGGGAGAGCCGCCGGGGAGCTGTTTTTT. The V call is TRBV9, the J call TRBJ2-2; TRBD2 aligns across 8 bases. Unmatched junction bases numbered 6, after V lost 2 bases and J lost 6 bases. Germline CDR1 reads SGDLS; CDR2 reads YYNGEE. The CDR3 sequence is 15 residues long.

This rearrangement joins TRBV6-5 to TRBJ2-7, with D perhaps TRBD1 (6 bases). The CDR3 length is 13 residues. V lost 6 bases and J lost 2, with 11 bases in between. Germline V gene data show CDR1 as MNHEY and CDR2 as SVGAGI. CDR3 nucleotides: TGTGCCAGCAGACTACAGGGAACCTACGAGCAGTACTTC. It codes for CASRLQGTYEQYF.

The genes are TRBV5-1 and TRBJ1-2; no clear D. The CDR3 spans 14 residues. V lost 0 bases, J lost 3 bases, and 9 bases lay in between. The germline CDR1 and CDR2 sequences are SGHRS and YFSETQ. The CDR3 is CASSLDGGYYGYTF. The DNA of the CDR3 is TGCGCCAGCAGCTTGGACGGAGGGTACTATGGCTACACCTTC.

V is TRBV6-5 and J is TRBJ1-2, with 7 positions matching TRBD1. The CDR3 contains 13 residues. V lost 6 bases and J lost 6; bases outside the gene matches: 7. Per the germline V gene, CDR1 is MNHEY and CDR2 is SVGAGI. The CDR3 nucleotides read TGTGCCAGCAGACGCCCTCAGGGGGATGGCTACACCTTC. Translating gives CASRRPQGDGYTF.

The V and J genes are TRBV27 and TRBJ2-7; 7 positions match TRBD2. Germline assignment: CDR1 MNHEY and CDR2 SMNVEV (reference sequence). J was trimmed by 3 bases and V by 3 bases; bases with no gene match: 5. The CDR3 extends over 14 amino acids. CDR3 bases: TGTGCCAGCAGTTTCGTGGGAGGGGTCTACGAGCAGTACTTC. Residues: CASSFVGGVYEQYF.

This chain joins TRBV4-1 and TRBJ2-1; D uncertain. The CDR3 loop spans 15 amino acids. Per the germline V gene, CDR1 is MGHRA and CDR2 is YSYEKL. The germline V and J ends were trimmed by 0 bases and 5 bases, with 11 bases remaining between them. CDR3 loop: CASSQEASNHNEQFF. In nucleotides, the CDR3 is TGCGCCAGCAGCCAAGAAGCATCGAATCACAATGAGCAGTTCTTC.

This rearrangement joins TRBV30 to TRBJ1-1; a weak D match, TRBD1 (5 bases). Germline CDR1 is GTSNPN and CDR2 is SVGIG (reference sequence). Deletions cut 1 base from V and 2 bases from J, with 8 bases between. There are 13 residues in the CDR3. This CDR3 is CAWSDQGNTEAFF. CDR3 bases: TGTGCCTGGAGTGATCAGGGTAACACTGAAGCTTTCTTT.

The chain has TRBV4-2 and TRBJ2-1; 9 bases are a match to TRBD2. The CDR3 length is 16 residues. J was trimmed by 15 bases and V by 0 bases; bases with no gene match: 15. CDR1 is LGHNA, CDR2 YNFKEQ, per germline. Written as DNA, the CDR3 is TGTGCCAGCAGCCAAGACTATCTAGCGGGAACCCGGTGGATGTTCTTC. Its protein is CASSQDYLAGTRWMFF.

The CDR3 sequence: CASSLGAPATNEKLFF. The CDR3 nucleotides are TGCGCCAGCAGCTTGGGCGCTCCTGCAACTAATGAAAAACTGTTTTTT. V gene TRBV5-1 combines with J gene TRBJ1-4, with D hard to call. Germline CDR1 is SGHRS and CDR2 is YFSETQ. The CDR3 contains 16 residues. V shed 0 bases and J shed 0 bases, with 9 bases lying between them.

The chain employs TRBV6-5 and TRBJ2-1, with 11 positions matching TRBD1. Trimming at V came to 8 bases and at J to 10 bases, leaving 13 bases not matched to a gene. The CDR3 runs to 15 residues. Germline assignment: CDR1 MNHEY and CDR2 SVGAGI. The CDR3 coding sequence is TGTGCCAGCTCCTTAAGGGGGACAGGGGGTGCCGAGCAGTTCTTC. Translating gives CASSLRGTGGAEQFF.

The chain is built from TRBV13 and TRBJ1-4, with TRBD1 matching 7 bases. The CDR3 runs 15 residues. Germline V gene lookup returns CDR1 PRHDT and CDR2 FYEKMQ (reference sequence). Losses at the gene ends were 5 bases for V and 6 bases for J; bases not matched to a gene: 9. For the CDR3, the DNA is TGTGCCAGCAGCATAAGCCGGGACAGAGATGAAAAACTGTTTTTT. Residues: CASSISRDRDEKLFF. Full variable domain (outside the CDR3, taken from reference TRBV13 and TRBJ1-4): AAGVIQSPRHLIKEKRETATLKCYPIPRHDTVYWYQQGPGQDPQFLISFYEKMQSDKGSIPDRFSAQQFSDYHSELNMSSLELGDSALYFCASSISRDRDEKLFFGSGTQLSVL.

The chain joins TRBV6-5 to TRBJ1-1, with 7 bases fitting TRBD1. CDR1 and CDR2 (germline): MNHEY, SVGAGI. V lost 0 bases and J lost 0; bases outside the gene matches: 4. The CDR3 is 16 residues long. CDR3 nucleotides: TGTGCCAGCAGTTACTCACTGGACAGGATGAACACTGAAGCTTTCTTT. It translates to CASSYSLDRMNTEAFF.

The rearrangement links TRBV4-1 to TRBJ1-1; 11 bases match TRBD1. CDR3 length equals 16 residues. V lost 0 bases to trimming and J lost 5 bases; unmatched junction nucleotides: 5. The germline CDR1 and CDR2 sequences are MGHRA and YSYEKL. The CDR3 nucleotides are TGCGCCAGCAGCCAAGAACGGACAGGGGGCGGGACTGAAGCTTTCTTT. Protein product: CASSQERTGGGTEAFF.

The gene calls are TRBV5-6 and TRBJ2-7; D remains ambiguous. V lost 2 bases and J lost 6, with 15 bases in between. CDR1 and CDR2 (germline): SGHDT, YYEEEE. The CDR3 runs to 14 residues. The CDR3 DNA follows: TGTGCCAGCAGCTTATTTAGCAAGGTCGGCGAGCAGTACTTC. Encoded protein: CASSLFSKVGEQYF.

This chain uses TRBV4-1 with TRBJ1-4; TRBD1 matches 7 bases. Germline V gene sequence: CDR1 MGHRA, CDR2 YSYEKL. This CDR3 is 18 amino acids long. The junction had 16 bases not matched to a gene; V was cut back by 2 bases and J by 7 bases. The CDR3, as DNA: TGCGCCAGCAGCCAAAAAGGGCCGACACAGGGGATGGGTGAAAAACTGTTTTTT. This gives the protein CASSQKGPTQGMGEKLFF.

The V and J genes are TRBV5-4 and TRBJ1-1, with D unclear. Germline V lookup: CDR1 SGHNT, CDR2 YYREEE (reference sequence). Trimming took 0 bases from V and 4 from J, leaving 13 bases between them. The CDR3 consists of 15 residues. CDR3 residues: CASSLDSRLATEAFF. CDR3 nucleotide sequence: TGTGCCAGCAGCTTGGACAGCCGCCTAGCCACTGAAGCTTTCTTT.

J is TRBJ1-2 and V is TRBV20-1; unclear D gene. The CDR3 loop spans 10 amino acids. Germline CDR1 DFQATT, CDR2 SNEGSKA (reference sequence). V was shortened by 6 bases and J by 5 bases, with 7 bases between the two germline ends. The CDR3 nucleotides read TGCAGTGCCCCGGGGTATGGCTACACCTTC. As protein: CSAPGYGYTF.

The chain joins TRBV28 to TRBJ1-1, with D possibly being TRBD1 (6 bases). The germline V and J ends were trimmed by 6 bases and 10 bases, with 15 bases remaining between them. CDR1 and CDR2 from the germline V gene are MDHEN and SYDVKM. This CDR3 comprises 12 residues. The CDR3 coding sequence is TGTGCCAGCAGACTACAGGGACGCGGAGCTTTCTTT. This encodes CASRLQGRGAFF.

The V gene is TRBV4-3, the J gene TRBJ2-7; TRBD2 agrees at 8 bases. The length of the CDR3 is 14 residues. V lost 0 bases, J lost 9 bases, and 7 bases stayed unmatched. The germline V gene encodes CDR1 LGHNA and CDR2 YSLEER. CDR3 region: CASSQEELAEGQYF. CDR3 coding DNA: TGCGCCAGCAGCCAAGAGGAACTAGCGGAAGGGCAGTACTTC.

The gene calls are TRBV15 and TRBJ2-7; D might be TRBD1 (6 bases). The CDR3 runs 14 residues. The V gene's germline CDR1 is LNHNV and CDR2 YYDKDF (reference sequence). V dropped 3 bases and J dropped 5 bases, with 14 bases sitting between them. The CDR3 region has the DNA TGTGCCACCAGCAGGAAGGGGGTGACGCACGAGCAGTACTTC. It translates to CATSRKGVTHEQYF.

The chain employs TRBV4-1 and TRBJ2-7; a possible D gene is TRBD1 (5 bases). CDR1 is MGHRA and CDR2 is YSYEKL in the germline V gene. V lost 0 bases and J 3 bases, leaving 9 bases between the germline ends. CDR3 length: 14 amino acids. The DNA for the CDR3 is TGCGCCAGCAGCCAAGATTTACAGGACTACGAGCAGTACTTC. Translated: CASSQDLQDYEQYF.